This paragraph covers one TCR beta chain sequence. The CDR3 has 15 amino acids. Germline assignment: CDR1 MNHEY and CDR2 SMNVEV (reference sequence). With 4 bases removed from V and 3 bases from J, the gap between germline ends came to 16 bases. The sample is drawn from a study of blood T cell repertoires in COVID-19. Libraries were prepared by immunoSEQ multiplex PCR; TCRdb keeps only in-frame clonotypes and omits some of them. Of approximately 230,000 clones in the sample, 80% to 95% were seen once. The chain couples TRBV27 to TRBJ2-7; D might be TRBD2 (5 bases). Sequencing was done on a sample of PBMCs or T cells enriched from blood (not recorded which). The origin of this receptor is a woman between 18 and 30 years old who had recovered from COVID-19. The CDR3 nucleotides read TGTGCCAGCAGTTCTGATCACCCCCGGGACTACGAGCAGTACTTC. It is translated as CASSSDHPRDYEQYF.